Sequencing of this TCR beta chain was carried out in a study of graft-versus-host responses after intestinal transplantation. Study at large: Those transplanted obtained multivisceral, liver-intestinal, or isolated intestinal grafts.

Measured with immunoSEQ multiplex PCR; TCRdb has only the in-frame clones, and not every one. Altogether tens of thousands of clones are present, approximately 92% being singletons, with the ten largest covering approximately 0.5%. Regarding this clone: Its antigen is unknown.

Study-wide findings and caveats: GvH clones turned up in recipient marrow; some had shown up first in ileum or blood.

The origin of this receptor is a human donor who received an intestinal transplant. The sequencing used unstimulated CD8+ T cells sorted from spleen or lymph node cells, collected before intestinal transplant.

As DNA, the CDR3 is TGTGCCAGCAGCCCTGAACAGGGGAGCTCCTACAATGAGCAGTTCTTC. Its translation is CASSPEQGSSYNEQFF. V gene TRBV7-9 combines with J gene TRBJ2-1, with 7 bases lining up with TRBD1. Germline-derived CDR1 and CDR2 are SEHNR and FQNEAQ (reference sequence). The CDR3 consists of 16 residues. The V and J ends lost 5 bases and 0 bases, in that order; junction bases with no gene match: 7.